Listed below are T cell receptor beta chains from one sample, sequenced in a study of response to subunit inactivated influenza vaccine. TCRdb reanalysed the RT-PCR reads using MiXCR and keeps one entry per CDR3 protein. This table has under 550,000 distinct CDR3 sequences, 6% to 9% appearing once. This sample comprised PBMCs from blood, obtained roughly 24 months after vaccination. Every receptor here comes from a man aged 45 to 70 who received an inactivated influenza vaccine. CDR3s include the opening cysteine and the closing phenylalanine or tryptophan.

V gene	J gene	CDR3 protein
TRBV2	TRBJ2-5	CASRGLLARQETQYF
TRBV20-1	TRBJ2-7	CSAMGPRGYEQYF
TRBV20-1	TRBJ2-3	CSARDPSRSPGDTQYF
TRBV6-5	TRBJ2-4	CASSYSMVRAKNIQYF
TRBV7-9	TRBJ2-5	CASSLVDKQETQYF
TRBV5-5	TRBJ2-5	CASSARAETQYF
TRBV27	TRBJ2-1	CASSPVRGTTRNEQFF
TRBV7-2	TRBJ2-2	CASSLEGLLTGELFF
TRBV12-3/TRBV12-4	TRBJ2-1	CASSPTSVNNEQFF
TRBV6-5	TRBJ1-1	CASSDRGEAFF
TRBV12-3/TRBV12-4	TRBJ1-5	CASSLAWAGGDQPQHF
TRBV5-1	TRBJ1-1	CASSPTRLDTEAFF
TRBV7-9	TRBJ2-5	CASSRLTERGVETQYF
TRBV9	TRBJ1-4	CASSLGHGTNEKLFF
TRBV20-1	TRBJ2-3	CSALRLAGSADTQYF
TRBV27	TRBJ1-4	CASSLSTVFNEKLFF
TRBV7-3	TRBJ2-1	CASSTHGLPNNEQFF
TRBV20-1	TRBJ2-3	CSASPTSGSPDTQYF